One and the same sample provided the 6 T cell receptor beta chains below, sequenced in a study of shared clonotypes between healthy human individuals (dated by TCRdb to between 2020 and 2021). Receptors were amplified or captured by the immunoSEQ multiplex PCR assay. TCRdb took this table from immuneACCESS and kept in-frame rearrangements with V and J called. Such tables lack part of the clones; where checked against another copy, unresolved V genes explain under half of the gap, and the rest is unexplained. The sample table holds over 700,000 clones, of which over 55% were seen once. More than 1.5% of the sample comes from the top ten. Sequencing input: memory CD4+ T cells sorted from blood. The cell subset or site label on this specimen signifies: CD45RA-negative fraction. Receptors originate from a woman aged 25 to 39 in good health.

The rearrangement links TRBV27 to TRBJ2-3; tentatively, D is TRBD2 (5 bases). The V and J ends lost 3 bases and 10 bases respectively, with 11 bases between them. The CDR3 sequence is 12 residues long. Per the germline V gene, CDR1 is MNHEY and CDR2 is SMNVEV (reference sequence). The CDR3 loop reads CASSFAGDAQYF. CDR3 DNA: TGTGCCAGCAGTTTTGCCGGGGATGCGCAGTATTTT.

The sample holds many counts of this clone. Other nucleotide sequences from this sample produce the same CDR3. The V gene is TRBV18, the J gene TRBJ1-2; maybe TRBD1 (5 bases). This CDR3 spans 14 amino acids. Germline V gives CDR1 KGHSH, CDR2 LQKENI. The ends were cut back, 6 bases at V and 5 bases at J, with 16 bases in the middle. The CDR3 sequence: CASSPSGGDYGYTF. The CDR3 DNA reads as TGTGCCAGCTCCCCATCCGGGGGAGATTATGGCTACACCTTC.

The CDR3 reads CASSTQGERVQEKLFF. CDR3 bases: TGTGCCAGTAGTACACAGGGGGAGCGAGTGCAAGAAAAACTGTTTTTT. The genes are TRBV19 and TRBJ1-4; 8 bases align to TRBD1. The junction had 12 bases not matched to a gene; V was cut back by 4 bases and J by 8 bases. CDR1 LNHDA and CDR2 SQIVND come from the germline V gene (reference sequence). The CDR3 covers 16 residues.

The chain carries TRBV28 and TRBJ1-3, with D hard to call. The CDR3 totals 16 residues. V lost 5 bases, J lost 0 bases, and 14 bases lay in between. Germline V gene lookup returns CDR1 MDHEN and CDR2 SYDVKM. CDR3 bases: TGTGCCAGCAGTCGGAATCCGGGCCTCTCTGGAAACACCATATATTTT. It specifies CASSRNPGLSGNTIYF.

The gene calls are TRBV5-1 and TRBJ2-1; 12 nucleotides agree with TRBD2. The CDR3 sequence is 16 residues long. Per germline, CDR1 SGHRS and CDR2 YFSETQ. After removal of 5 bases from V and 8 bases from J, the junction contained 11 bases not matched to a gene. CDR3 coding DNA: TGCGCCAGCAGGGTACAGACTAGCGGGAGTTTCGATGAGCAGTTCTTC. Encoded protein: CASRVQTSGSFDEQFF.

This sequence joins TRBV7-2 and TRBJ1-1; D perhaps matches TRBD1 (5 bases). Germline V gives CDR1 SGHTA, CDR2 FQGNSA. Trimming left V 4 bases short and J 1 base short, with 19 bases between. The CDR3 is 17 amino acids. CDR3 in amino acids: CASSWRFTGTGNTEAFF. In DNA form, the CDR3 reads TGTGCCAGCAGCTGGAGGTTCACCGGGACGGGGAACACTGAAGCTTTCTTT.